This T cell receptor (beta chain) was sequenced for a study of cytotoxic CD8 clonotypes in ibrutinib-treated CLL. About the research overall: Patient counts were 11 relapsed/refractory, roughly 15 treatment-naive and under 18 IGHV unmutated. Partial response occurred in some 25 patients and complete response in 2; at median about 6 years, around 14 remained remitted and roughly 12 progressed. Response samples were drawn at a median of around 12 months of treatment, range 6 to 36.

The J segment lost 2 bases and the V segment lost 4 bases, leaving 1 base of the junction unmatched. CDR1 and CDR2 (germline): MNHEY, SVGAGI. The CDR3 is made up of 14 amino acids. Sequencing was designed to attain a depth spanning 1 in 200,000 to 1 in 1 million T cells. Sequencing used immunoSEQ multiplex PCR; TCRdb keeps in-frame clones, though not all of them. The table includes about 63,000 clones, roughly 50% detected once. The TCR sequence derives from a human donor with chronic lymphocytic leukemia. The sample consisted of PBMCs, taken after 12 months of ibrutinib treatment. The chain joins TRBV6-5 to TRBJ2-7, with TRBD1 matching over 11 bases. The CDR3 loop is CASSSGQGAYEQYF. The CDR3 coding sequence is TGTGCCAGCAGTTCGGGACAGGGGGCCTACGAGCAGTACTTC.